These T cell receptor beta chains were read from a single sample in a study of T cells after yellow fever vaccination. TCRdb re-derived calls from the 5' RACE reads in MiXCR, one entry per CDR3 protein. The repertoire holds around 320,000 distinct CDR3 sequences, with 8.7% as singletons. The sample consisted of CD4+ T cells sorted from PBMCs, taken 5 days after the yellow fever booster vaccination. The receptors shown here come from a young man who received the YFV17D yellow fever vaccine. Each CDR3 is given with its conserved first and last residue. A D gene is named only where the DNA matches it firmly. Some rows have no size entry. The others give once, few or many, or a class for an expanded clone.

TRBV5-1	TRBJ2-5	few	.	CASSLAGQYSETQYF	TGCGCCAGCAGCTTGGCCGGTCAGTACAGTGAGACCCAGTACTTC
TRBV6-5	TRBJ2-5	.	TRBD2	CASSYGGASGGLETQYF	TGTGCCAGCAGTTATGGGGGAGCGAGCGGGGGGCTGGAGACCCAGTACTTC
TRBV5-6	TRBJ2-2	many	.	CASSWGSAGTTGELFF	TGTGCCAGCAGCTGGGGGTCGGCGGGGACCACCGGGGAGCTGTTTTTT
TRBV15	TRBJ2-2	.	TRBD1	CATSRRQGSTGELFF	TGTGCCACCAGCAGAAGACAGGGAAGCACCGGGGAGCTGTTTTTT
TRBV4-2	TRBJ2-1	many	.	CASSQGLASNEQFF	TGTGCCAGCAGCCAGGGACTGGCTAGCAATGAGCAGTTCTTC
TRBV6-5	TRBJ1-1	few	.	CASSTARGSNTEAFF	TGTGCCAGCAGTACCGCGCGAGGATCGAACACTGAAGCTTTCTTT
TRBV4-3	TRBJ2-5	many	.	CASSQDMRGQETQYF	TGCGCCAGCAGCCAAGATATGAGGGGCCAAGAGACCCAGTACTTC
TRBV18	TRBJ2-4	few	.	CASSPRGRAEYF	TGTGCCAGCTCACCACGGGGACGGGCAGAGTACTTC
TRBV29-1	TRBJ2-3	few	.	CSVEGGLTQYF	TGCAGCGTTGAAGGCGGTCTCACGCAGTATTTT
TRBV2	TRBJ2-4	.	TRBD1	CASTWTGNQYF	TGTGCCAGCACCTGGACAGGGAATCAGTACTTC
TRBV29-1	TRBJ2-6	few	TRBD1	CSVGQGIGNVLTF	TGCAGCGTGGGACAGGGAATAGGCAACGTCCTGACTTTC
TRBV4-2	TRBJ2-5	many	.	CASSRSTVKETQYF	TGTGCCAGCAGCCGGTCGACTGTTAAGGAGACCCAGTACTTC
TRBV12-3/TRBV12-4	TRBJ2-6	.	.	CASKQGAGANVLTF	TGTGCCAGCAAGCAGGGAGCTGGGGCCAACGTCCTGACTTTC
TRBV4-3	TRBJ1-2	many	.	CASSQRYALESYTF	TGCGCCAGCAGCCAAAGGTATGCTTTGGAGTCCTACACCTTC
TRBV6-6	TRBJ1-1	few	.	CASTTGTAGEAFF	TGTGCCAGCACCACCGGGACCGCCGGTGAAGCTTTCTTT
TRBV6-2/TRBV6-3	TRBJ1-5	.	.	CASGSARGRQPQHF	TGTGCCAGCGGGTCCGCCAGGGGCCGACAGCCCCAGCATTTT
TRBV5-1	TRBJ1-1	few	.	CASSFRQGGNTEAFF	TGCGCCAGCAGCTTTCGTCAGGGAGGGAACACTGAAGCTTTCTTT
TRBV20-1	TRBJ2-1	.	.	CSAQPGALYNEQFF	TGCAGTGCTCAACCCGGGGCACTCTACAATGAGCAGTTCTTC
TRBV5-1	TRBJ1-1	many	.	CASSLEGRRNTEAFF	TGCGCCAGCAGCTTGGAAGGGCGGAGGAACACTGAAGCTTTCTTT
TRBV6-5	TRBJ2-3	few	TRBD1	CASSWTGDSTDTQYF	TGTGCCAGCAGTTGGACAGGGGATAGCACAGATACGCAGTATTTT
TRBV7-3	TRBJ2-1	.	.	CASSLGQGLHEQFF	TGTGCCAGCAGCTTAGGGCAGGGGCTCCATGAGCAGTTCTTC
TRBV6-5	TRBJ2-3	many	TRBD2	CASSYSQRGGTDTQYF	TGTGCCAGCAGTTACTCACAGCGGGGGGGCACAGATACGCAGTATTTT
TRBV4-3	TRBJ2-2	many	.	CASSQDGETGELFF	TGCGCCAGCAGCCAAGATGGAGAAACCGGGGAGCTGTTTTTT
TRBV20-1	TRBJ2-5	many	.	CTPFGRLQETQYF	TGCACCCCCTTCGGACGGCTCCAAGAGACCCAGTACTTC
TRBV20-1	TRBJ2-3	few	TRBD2	CSAAPQRGGTDTQYF	TGCAGTGCTGCGCCCCAGCGGGGGGGCACAGATACGCAGTATTTT
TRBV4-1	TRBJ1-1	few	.	CASSQDGGAGAETEAFF	TGCGCCAGCAGCCAAGATGGGGGCGCGGGGGCTGAGACTGAAGCTTTCTTT
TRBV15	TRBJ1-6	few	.	CATSTAQGMRSPLHF	TGTGCCACCAGCACTGCGCAGGGGATGCGTTCACCCCTCCACTTT
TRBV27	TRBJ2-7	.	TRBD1	CASSFLGQVGYEQYF	TGTGCCAGCAGTTTTCTAGGACAGGTTGGCTACGAGCAGTACTTC
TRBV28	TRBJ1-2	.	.	CASSFVAGHYGYTF	TGTGCCAGCAGTTTCGTGGCAGGCCACTATGGCTACACCTTC
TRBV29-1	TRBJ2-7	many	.	CSVADTLYEQYF	TGCAGCGTTGCAGACACTCTATACGAGCAGTACTTC
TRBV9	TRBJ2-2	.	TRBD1	CASSPRTGSNLGELFF	TGTGCCAGCAGCCCCCGGACAGGGTCAAACCTCGGGGAGCTGTTTTTT
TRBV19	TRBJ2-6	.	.	CASHLTGANVLTF	TGTGCCAGTCACCTCACTGGGGCCAACGTCCTGACTTTC
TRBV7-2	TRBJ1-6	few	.	CASSLRGHSYNSPLHF	TGTGCCAGCAGCTTACGGGGGCACTCCTATAATTCACCCCTCCACTTT